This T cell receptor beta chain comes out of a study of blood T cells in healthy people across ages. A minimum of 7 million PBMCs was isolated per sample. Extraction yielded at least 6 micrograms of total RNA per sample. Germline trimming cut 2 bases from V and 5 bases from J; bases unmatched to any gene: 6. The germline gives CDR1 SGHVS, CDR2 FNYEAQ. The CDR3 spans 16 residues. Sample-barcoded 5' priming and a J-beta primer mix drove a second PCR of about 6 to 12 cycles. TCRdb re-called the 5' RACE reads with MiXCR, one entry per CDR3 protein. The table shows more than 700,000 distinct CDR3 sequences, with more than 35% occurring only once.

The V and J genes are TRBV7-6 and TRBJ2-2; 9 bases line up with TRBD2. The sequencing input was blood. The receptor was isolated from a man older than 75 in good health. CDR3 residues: CASSLLTSGRTGELFF. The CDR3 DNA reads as TGTGCCAGCAGCTTATTGACTAGCGGAAGGACCGGGGAGCTGTTTTTT.